This T cell receptor (beta chain) was identified in a study of T cells after yellow fever vaccination. Study information: SMART-Seq v4 Ultra Low Input handled preparation of low-cell-number fractions.

CDR1 and CDR2 (germline): SGHTA, FQGNSA. The CDR3 runs 16 residues. V was pared by 4 bases and J by 3 bases, with 6 bases of the junction left unmatched. A single record per CDR3 protein comes from TCRdb applying MiXCR to the 5' RACE reads. The sample holds hundreds of thousands of distinct CDR3 sequences, 9% to 15% seen once. This clonotype came up a few times. The specimen comprised PBMCs, sampled on the day of the yellow fever booster vaccination. This TCR came from a man between 25 and 39 years old who received the YFV17D yellow fever vaccine. The V call is TRBV7-2, the J call TRBJ2-7; 13 nucleotides match TRBD2. The CDR3 DNA sequence: TGTGCCAGCAGCTACCGGGGACTAGCGGGAAACTACGAGCAGTACTTC. Amino acids: CASSYRGLAGNYEQYF.